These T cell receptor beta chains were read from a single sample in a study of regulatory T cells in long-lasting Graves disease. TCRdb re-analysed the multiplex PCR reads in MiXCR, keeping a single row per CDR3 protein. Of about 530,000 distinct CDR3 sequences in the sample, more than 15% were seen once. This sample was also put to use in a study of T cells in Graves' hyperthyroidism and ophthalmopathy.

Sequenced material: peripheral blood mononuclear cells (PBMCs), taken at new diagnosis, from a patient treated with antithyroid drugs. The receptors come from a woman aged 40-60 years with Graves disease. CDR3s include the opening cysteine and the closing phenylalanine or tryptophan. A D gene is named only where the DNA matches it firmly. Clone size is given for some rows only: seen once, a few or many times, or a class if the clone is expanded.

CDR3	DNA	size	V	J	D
CASSGTGQARIYGYTF	TGTGCCAGTAGTGGAACAGGGCAGGCGAGGATCTATGGCTACACCTTC	few	TRBV19	TRBJ1-2	NA
CASSLYRDHQPQHF	TGTGCCAGCAGCCTTTACAGGGACCATCAGCCCCAGCATTTT	many	TRBV6-1	TRBJ1-5	NA
CSAPRLGGGTDTQYF	TGCAGTGCGCCTAGGTTGGGGGGGGGGACAGATACGCAGTATTTT	NA	TRBV20-1	TRBJ2-3	TRBD2
CASGINTEAFF	TGTGCTAGTGGAATAAACACTGAAGCTTTCTTT	many	TRBV12-5	TRBJ1-1	NA
CASSLRDRGNYEQYF	TGTGCCAGCAGCTTGAGGGACAGGGGAAACTACGAGCAGTACTTC	few	TRBV5-6	TRBJ2-7	TRBD1
CATEGQLNTEAFF	TGTGCCACCGAAGGGCAGTTAAACACTGAAGCTTTCTTT	many	TRBV2	TRBJ1-1	NA
CASSENIDNEQFF	TGTGCCAGCAGTGAAAACATAGACAATGAGCAGTTCTTC	NA	TRBV2	TRBJ2-1	NA
CASSLWDRTDTQYF	TGTGCCAGCAGTTTATGGGACAGAACAGATACGCAGTATTTT	few	TRBV12-3/TRBV12-4	TRBJ2-3	TRBD1
CASSTPWGEEETQYF	TGTGCCAGCAGCACCCCATGGGGGGAAGAAGAGACCCAGTACTTC	many	TRBV13	TRBJ2-5	NA
CACSLDNINNSPLHF	TGTGCCTGCAGTTTAGACAACATAAATAATTCACCCCTCCACTTT	few	TRBV12-3/TRBV12-4	TRBJ1-6	NA
CASSLSGGTNYGYTF	TGTGCCAGCAGCTTAAGCGGAGGGACCAACTATGGCTACACCTTC	many	TRBV7-9	TRBJ1-2	NA
CAWTQKQGGEQFF	TGTGCCTGGACTCAAAAGCAGGGAGGTGAGCAGTTCTTC	NA	TRBV30	TRBJ2-1	NA
CASSLRSGTGSPLHF	TGTGCCAGCAGCTTAAGGTCCGGGACCGGCTCACCCCTCCACTTT	NA	TRBV7-2	TRBJ1-6	NA
CASSPSGGASNEQFF	TGTGCCAGCAGCCCAAGCGGGGGGGCCAGCAATGAGCAGTTCTTC	NA	TRBV9	TRBJ2-1	TRBD2
CASSFRQGTDTEAFF	TGTGCCAGCAGCTTCAGACAGGGGACCGACACTGAAGCTTTCTTT	many	TRBV5-4	TRBJ1-1	TRBD1
CATSRDHTTANEKLFF	TGTGCCACCAGCAGAGATCATACGACAGCTAATGAAAAACTGTTTTTT	NA	TRBV15	TRBJ1-4	NA
CASSLGQPIYF	TGTGCCAGCAGCTTAGGGCAGCCCATATATTTT	few	TRBV13	TRBJ1-3	NA
CASSLGRGASLAKNIQYF	TGTGCCAGCAGCTTAGGGCGGGGGGCCTCTCTCGCCAAAAACATTCAGTACTTC	many	TRBV7-9	TRBJ2-4	TRBD2
CASSRGGSGGQYNEQFF	TGCGCCAGCAGCCGTGGAGGTAGCGGGGGCCAATACAATGAGCAGTTCTTC	NA	TRBV4-1	TRBJ2-1	TRBD2
CSGHNGGAGQYF	TGCAGTGGCCACAACGGGGGTGCCGGGCAGTACTTC	NA	TRBV20-1	TRBJ2-7	NA
CASAEGRNSNQPQHF	TGTGCCAGCGCGGAGGGACGGAATAGCAATCAGCCCCAGCATTTT	NA	TRBV6-1	TRBJ1-5	NA
CSVTPGQGLTNTEAFF	TGCAGCGTAACCCCGGGACAGGGCCTTACGAACACTGAAGCTTTCTTT	NA	TRBV29-1	TRBJ1-1	TRBD1
CASSQGAYYNSPLHF	TGTGCCAGTTCACAGGGGGCGTATTATAATTCACCCCTCCACTTT	NA	TRBV19	TRBJ1-6	TRBD1
CASSAAMYEQYF	TGTGCCAGCAGTGCCGCTATGTACGAGCAGTACTTC	NA	TRBV12-3/TRBV12-4	TRBJ2-7	NA
CAIKNDRMNTEAFF	TGTGCCATCAAGAATGACAGAATGAACACTGAAGCTTTCTTT	many	TRBV10-3	TRBJ1-1	NA
CASSRLDSRNTEAFF	TGTGCCAGCAGCCGCTTGGACAGCCGGAACACTGAAGCTTTCTTT	NA	TRBV14	TRBJ1-1	NA
CASSPGTGSAGELFF	TGTGCCAGCAGCCCGGGGACAGGGTCGGCCGGGGAGCTGTTTTTT	NA	TRBV7-3	TRBJ2-2	TRBD1
CASRDRVSTETQYF	TGTGCCAGCCGAGACCGGGTGTCAACGGAGACCCAGTACTTC	NA	TRBV12-3/TRBV12-4	TRBJ2-5	NA
CASSYSWGSSYNSPLHF	TGTGCCAGCAGTTACTCGTGGGGGAGCTCCTATAATTCACCCCTCCACTTT	few	TRBV6-2/TRBV6-3	TRBJ1-6	NA
CASSPLPERAQYF	TGTGCCAGCTCACCACTCCCTGAGAGAGCGCAGTATTTT	NA	TRBV18	TRBJ2-3	NA
CASSLTGQYTGELFF	TGTGCCAGCAGCTTAACGGGACAGTACACCGGGGAGCTGTTTTTT	few	TRBV7-3	TRBJ2-2	TRBD1
CASSLSVGDEQYF	TGTGCCAGCAGTTTATCGGTAGGGGACGAGCAGTACTTC	many	TRBV27	TRBJ2-7	NA
CSADDREGLNEQFF	TGCAGCGCCGATGACAGGGAGGGACTCAATGAGCAGTTCTTC	few	TRBV29-1	TRBJ2-1	NA
CASSYGETNSPLHF	TGTGCCAGCAGTTACGGAGAAACTAATTCACCCCTCCACTTT	many	TRBV6-9	TRBJ1-6	NA
CASSYGGRIYGYTF	TGTGCCAGCAGTTATGGGGGGAGGATCTATGGCTACACCTTC	many	TRBV12-3/TRBV12-4	TRBJ1-2	NA
CSARSPHGYEQYF	TGCAGTGCTAGGTCCCCTCATGGTTACGAGCAGTACTTC	NA	TRBV20-1	TRBJ2-7	NA
CSAWRTGEGEKLFF	TGCAGTGCTTGGAGGACAGGGGAAGGAGAAAAACTGTTTTTT	many	TRBV20-1	TRBJ1-4	TRBD1
CASSLDRRPEKLFF	TGTGCCAGCAGCCTGGACAGGAGGCCTGAAAAACTGTTTTTT	many	TRBV11-2	TRBJ1-4	TRBD1
CASSQGTARTYGYTF	TGTGCCAGCAGCCAAGGGACTGCACGGACCTATGGCTACACCTTC	few	TRBV14	TRBJ1-2	NA
CATSDQAYNEQFF	TGTGCCACCAGTGACCAAGCTTACAATGAGCAGTTCTTC	once	TRBV24-1	TRBJ2-1	NA
CASSLLAGGTNEQFF	TGCGCCAGCAGCTTGCTAGCGGGGGGGACCAATGAGCAGTTCTTC	many	TRBV5-1	TRBJ2-1	TRBD2
CATSIGQASNEKLFF	TGTGCCACCAGCATCGGACAGGCCTCTAATGAAAAACTGTTTTTT	NA	TRBV15	TRBJ1-4	TRBD1
CASSYSGTGWKGYTF	TGTGCCAGCAGTTACTCGGGGACAGGGTGGAAGGGCTACACCTTC	many	TRBV6-5	TRBJ1-2	TRBD1
CASSERDTEAFF	TGTGCCAGCAGTGAAAGGGACACTGAAGCTTTCTTT	many	TRBV6-1	TRBJ1-1	NA
CASLSLADTQYF	TGTGCCAGCCTCTCCCTGGCAGATACGCAGTATTTT	few	TRBV5-5	TRBJ2-3	NA
CASSSLGAQYF	TGTGCCAGCAGCTCCCTAGGAGCGCAGTACTTC	many	TRBV12-3/TRBV12-4	TRBJ2-7	NA
CASRTAGQAYGYTF	TGTGCCAGCAGAACTGCTGGGCAGGCTTATGGCTACACCTTC	many	TRBV28	TRBJ1-2	NA
CASSIGQGTYNEQFF	TGTGCCAGCAGCATAGGACAGGGCACTTACAATGAGCAGTTCTTC	many	TRBV6-1	TRBJ2-1	TRBD1
CASSRLAGGLGDEQFF	TGTGCCAGCAGCCGACTAGCGGGGGGCCTAGGGGATGAGCAGTTCTTC	NA	TRBV7-6	TRBJ2-1	TRBD2
CASKDGRTDTEAFF	TGTGCCAGCAAAGACGGGAGGACGGACACTGAAGCTTTCTTT	NA	TRBV2	TRBJ1-1	NA
CSARGTRNTGELFF	TGCAGTGCTAGAGGAACTAGGAACACCGGGGAGCTGTTTTTT	many	TRBV20-1	TRBJ2-2	NA
CASRTGVNNSPLHF	TGTGCCAGCAGGACAGGGGTGAATAATTCACCCCTCCACTTT	NA	TRBV27	TRBJ1-6	TRBD1
CASSPPGTGFATYEQYF	TGTGCCAGCTCACCACCCGGGACAGGGTTTGCCACCTACGAGCAGTACTTC	NA	TRBV18	TRBJ2-7	TRBD1
CASSRLAERYDTQYF	TGTGCCAGCAGCCGACTAGCGGAGAGATATGATACGCAGTATTTT	NA	TRBV6-1	TRBJ2-3	TRBD2
CASSQGHDNEQFF	TGCGCCAGCAGCCAGGGACACGACAATGAGCAGTTCTTC	many	TRBV5-1	TRBJ2-1	NA
CASSLGERGNEQYF	TGTGCCAGCAGCTTGGGGGAAAGAGGGAACGAGCAGTACTTC	few	TRBV11-2	TRBJ2-7	NA
CASSDDSTDTQYF	TGTGCCAGCAGCGATGACAGCACAGATACGCAGTATTTT	many	TRBV13	TRBJ2-3	NA
CSAPLRPNTEAFF	TGCAGTGCGCCGTTGAGGCCCAACACTGAAGCTTTCTTT	many	TRBV20-1	TRBJ1-1	NA
CASSQVGGKISYEQYF	TGCGCCAGCAGCCAAGTCGGTGGCAAGATCTCCTACGAGCAGTACTTC	few	TRBV4-1	TRBJ2-7	NA